This T cell receptor beta chain was observed in a study of T-cell reconstitution after alpha-beta-depleted transplantation in children. Library preparation (for TCRbeta) was performed with unique molecular identifiers. TCRdb redid the calling of the PCR reads with MiXCR, one entry per CDR3 protein. This table has approximately 520,000 distinct CDR3 sequences, approximately 32% appearing once. This clonotype was observed many times. V lost 5 bases, J lost 3 bases, and 2 bases stayed unmatched. The CDR3 is 15 amino acids. The sequencing used PBMCs from the stem cell graft donor, collected from the stem cell graft. This receptor was taken from a human donor who donated a stem cell graft to a child with aplastic anemia. The chain joins TRBV12-3 or TRBV12-4 to TRBJ2-1; TRBD2 matches at 12 bases. The CDR3 DNA is TGTGCCAGCAGTCCGACTAGCGGGGGCTACAATGAGCAGTTCTTC. Amino acid sequence: CASSPTSGGYNEQFF.